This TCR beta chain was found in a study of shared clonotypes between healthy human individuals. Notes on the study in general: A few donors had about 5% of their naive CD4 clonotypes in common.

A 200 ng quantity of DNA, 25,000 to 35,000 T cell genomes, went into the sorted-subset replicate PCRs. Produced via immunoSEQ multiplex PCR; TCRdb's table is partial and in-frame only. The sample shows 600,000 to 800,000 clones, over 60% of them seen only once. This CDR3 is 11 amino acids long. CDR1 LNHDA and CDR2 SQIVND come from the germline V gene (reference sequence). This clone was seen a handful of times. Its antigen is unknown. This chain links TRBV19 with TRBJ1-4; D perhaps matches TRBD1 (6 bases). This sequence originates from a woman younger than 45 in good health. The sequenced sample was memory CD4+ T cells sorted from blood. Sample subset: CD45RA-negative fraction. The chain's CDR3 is CASGQNEKLFF. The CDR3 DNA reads TGTGCTAGCGGACAGAATGAAAAACTGTTTTTT.